The rows below give T cell receptor beta chains drawn from one sample of a study of blood T cell repertoires in COVID-19. Here immunoSEQ multiplex PCR was the method, and the copy in TCRdb shows in-frame clones only, minus some. The sample includes approximately 100,000 clones, approximately 79% of them seen just once. The specimen was peripheral blood. Source of these receptors: a woman older than 75 with active or convalescent COVID-19. Both conserved end residues are part of each CDR3. The D gene is left open where the match is weak. The size field is filled for only some rows; it gives once, few, many or a size class.

D gene	clone size	V gene	J gene	CDR3 protein	CDR3 DNA
-	-	TRBV7-9	TRBJ1-4	CASRSQGNEKLFF	TGTGCCAGCAGGTCACAGGGTAATGAAAAACTGTTTTTT
-	-	TRBV19	TRBJ2-3	CASSTRGTDTQYF	TGTGCCAGTAGCACTAGAGGCACAGATACGCAGTATTTT
TRBD1	-	TRBV2	TRBJ1-5	CASRGTGNQPQHF	TGTGCCAGCAGGGGGACAGGGAATCAGCCCCAGCATTTT
-	once	TRBV4-1	TRBJ1-4	CASSPTPGVSNEKLFF	TGCGCCAGCAGCCCTACCCCCGGAGTCTCTAATGAAAAACTGTTTTTT
-	-	TRBV19	TRBJ1-2	CASSMMGLGYTF	TGTGCCAGTAGTATGATGGGGCTCGGCTACACCTTC
TRBD2	-	TRBV28	TRBJ2-7	CASRFSGRAYEQYF	TGTGCCAGCAGATTTAGCGGGAGAGCCTACGAGCAGTACTTC
TRBD1	-	TRBV28	TRBJ2-5	CASRTGVSETQYF	TGTGCCAGCAGGACAGGGGTTTCGGAGACCCAGTACTTC
TRBD1	-	TRBV11-2	TRBJ2-1	CASSPDRGSYNEQFF	TGTGCCAGCAGCCCAGACAGGGGTTCCTACAATGAGCAGTTCTTC
TRBD1	few	TRBV19	TRBJ1-5	CASSGTGMGQPQHF	TGTGCCAGTAGTGGGACAGGGATGGGTCAGCCCCAGCATTTT
-	-	TRBV7-3	TRBJ2-3	CASSLRPEVTDTQYF	TGTGCCAGCAGCTTAAGACCGGAGGTCACAGATACGCAGTATTTT
TRBD1	-	TRBV25-1	TRBJ1-6	CASSRTGNNSPLHF	TGTGCCAGCAGCAGGACAGGGAATAATTCACCCCTCCACTTT
-	-	TRBV28	TRBJ2-5	CASSSSGETQYF	TGTGCCAGCAGTTCGTCCGGGGAGACCCAGTACTTC
-	-	TRBV5-1	TRBJ2-2	CASSLRQDTGELFF	TGCGCCAGCAGCTTGAGACAGGACACCGGGGAGCTGTTTTTT
TRBD1	-	TRBV6-5	TRBJ1-1	CANKLTGDTEAFF	TGTGCCAACAAGCTAACAGGGGACACTGAAGCTTTCTTT
-	-	TRBV4-3	TRBJ2-7	CASSQDKYGVEQYF	TGCGCCAGCAGCCAAGACAAATACGGGGTCGAGCAGTACTTC
TRBD1	-	TRBV18	TRBJ2-2	CASSPGTGPTGELFF	TGTGCCAGCTCACCAGGGACAGGGCCCACCGGGGAGCTGTTTTTT
-	-	TRBV19	TRBJ2-6	CASTVSGAGANVLTF	TGTGCCAGTACGGTCTCGGGAGCCGGGGCCAACGTCCTGACTTTC
TRBD2	-	TRBV7-9	TRBJ2-5	CASRVGGTRETQYF	TGTGCCAGCCGGGTGGGGGGGACCCGGGAGACCCAGTACTTC
-	-	TRBV28	TRBJ2-7	CASSLGPGYEQYF	TGTGCCAGCAGTTTAGGCCCAGGGTACGAGCAGTACTTC
-	-	TRBV19	TRBJ1-2	CASSIPESYGYTF	TGTGCCAGTAGTATACCCGAGTCCTATGGCTACACCTTC
TRBD2	few	TRBV19	TRBJ2-7	CASRRREGLLDEQYF	TGTGCCAGTAGGCGTCGGGAGGGCCTCTTGGACGAGCAGTACTTC
TRBD1	-	TRBV2	TRBJ1-6	CASRDRGDSPLHF	TGTGCCAGCCGGGACAGGGGAGATTCACCCCTCCACTTT
-	once	TRBV6-5	TRBJ2-7	CASRDAGSPHEQYF	TGTGCCAGCAGAGACGCAGGGTCCCCCCACGAGCAGTACTTC
TRBD2	-	TRBV19	TRBJ2-3	CASSIIGGSHTQYF	TGTGCCAGTAGTATCATCGGCGGGAGTCATACGCAGTATTTT
TRBD1	-	TRBV19	TRBJ1-5	CASSIAGQHQPQHF	TGTGCCAGTAGTATAGCGGGACAGCATCAGCCCCAGCATTTT
-	-	TRBV7-2	TRBJ1-5	CASSSGTLNQPQHF	TGTGCCAGCAGCTCCGGGACACTCAATCAGCCCCAGCATTTT
-	-	TRBV6-5	TRBJ1-5	CASSYSGLSRPQHF	TGTGCCAGCAGTTACTCGGGGCTTAGCCGGCCCCAGCATTTT
TRBD2	-	TRBV5-1	TRBJ2-2	CASSPTSGGGAGTGELFF	TGCGCCAGCAGCCCCACCTCGGGCGGGGGGGCAGGCACCGGGGAGCTGTTTTTT
-	-	TRBV12-3/TRBV12-4	TRBJ1-2	CASSPAPGGYTF	TGTGCCAGCAGTCCGGCCCCAGGGGGCTACACCTTC
-	-	TRBV6-5	TRBJ2-2	CASSPQGYTGELFF	TGTGCCAGCAGTCCACAGGGATACACCGGGGAGCTGTTTTTT
TRBD1	-	TRBV30	TRBJ1-5	CAWSVTGTGVNQPQHF	TGTGCCTGGAGTGTAACCGGGACAGGGGTCAATCAGCCCCAGCATTTT
TRBD1	once	TRBV7-7	TRBJ2-5	CASSARDRGWETQYF	TGTGCTAGCAGCGCCCGGGACAGGGGCTGGGAGACCCAGTACTTC
-	-	TRBV11-2	TRBJ2-3	CASSSGTGAATDTQYF	TGTGCCAGCAGCTCTGGGACTGGGGCAGCCACAGATACGCAGTATTTT
-	-	TRBV29-1	TRBJ2-7	CSVGLSGAVEQYF	TGCAGCGTTGGCCTTAGCGGAGCCGTCGAGCAGTACTTC
-	-	TRBV24-1	TRBJ2-3	CATSDDSSRTDTQYF	TGTGCCACCAGTGATGACAGTTCTCGCACAGATACGCAGTATTTT
TRBD1	-	TRBV7-2	TRBJ2-1	CASSLVQGAEQFF	TGTGCCAGCAGCTTAGTTCAGGGGGCCGAGCAGTTCTTC
-	once	TRBV10-3	TRBJ2-7	CAIRPTASSYEQYF	TGTGCCATTAGACCGACAGCAAGCTCCTACGAGCAGTACTTC
TRBD2	-	TRBV19	TRBJ2-3	CASSIASGSTDTQYF	TGTGCCAGTAGTATAGCTAGCGGGTCCACAGATACGCAGTATTTT
TRBD1	-	TRBV3-1/TRBV3-2	TRBJ2-5	CASSQGLTGGLETQYF	TGTGCCAGCAGCCAAGGCCTGACAGGGGGTTTAGAGACCCAGTACTTC
TRBD1	-	TRBV19	TRBJ2-2	CATRTGTGETGELFF	TGTGCCACCAGAACCGGGACAGGGGAAACCGGGGAGCTGTTTTTT
TRBD1	-	TRBV9	TRBJ2-3	CASSVTDREETVGTDTQYF	TGTGCCAGCAGCGTGACGGACAGGGAGGAGACGGTCGGCACAGATACGCAGTATTTT
-	-	TRBV3-1/TRBV3-2	TRBJ1-2	CASSQGGVDYGYTF	TGTGCCAGCAGCCAAGGGGGGGTAGACTATGGCTACACCTTC
-	-	TRBV30	TRBJ2-1	CAWRAPPGNEQFF	TGTGCCTGGAGGGCTCCCCCCGGGAATGAGCAGTTCTTC
-	-	TRBV6-6	TRBJ2-3	CASSNERGDTQYF	TGTGCCAGCAGTAACGAACGGGGGGATACGCAGTATTTT
-	-	TRBV24-1	TRBJ1-1	CATSDGQANTEAFF	TGTGCCACCAGTGATGGACAAGCGAACACTGAAGCTTTCTTT
-	-	TRBV7-9	TRBJ1-5	CASSLSGDWPQHF	TGTGCCAGCAGCCTAAGCGGGGATTGGCCCCAGCATTTT
TRBD1	-	TRBV2	TRBJ2-7	CASTDRVSSYEQYF	TGTGCCAGCACCGACAGGGTCAGCTCCTACGAGCAGTACTTC
TRBD2	-	TRBV6-2/TRBV6-3	TRBJ2-2	CASRPSGGPSGELFF	TGTGCCAGCAGGCCTAGCGGGGGGCCATCCGGGGAGCTGTTTTTT
-	-	TRBV7-8	TRBJ2-1	CASSPGHFDNEQFF	TGTGCCAGCAGCCCGGGACACTTTGACAATGAGCAGTTCTTC
-	-	TRBV6-2/TRBV6-3	TRBJ1-1	CASSYIEDTEAFF	TGTGCCAGCAGTTATATAGAGGACACTGAAGCTTTCTTT
TRBD1	-	TRBV5-8	TRBJ1-2	CASSATGRRGYTF	TGTGCCAGCAGCGCGACAGGGCGGCGTGGCTACACCTTC
-	-	TRBV7-9	TRBJ2-1	CASSLRGPPGNEQFF	TGTGCCAGCAGCTTGCGGGGCCCACCCGGCAATGAGCAGTTCTTC
TRBD2	-	TRBV4-2	TRBJ2-1	CASSLPGTSVDGEQFF	TGTGCCAGCAGCTTACCCGGGACTAGCGTGGATGGGGAGCAGTTCTTC